This entry lists 2 T cell receptor beta chains sequenced from one sample in a study of early T cells in non-severe SARS-CoV-2 infection. TCRdb re-called the 5' RACE reads with MiXCR, one entry per CDR3 protein. The sample contains fewer than 120,000 distinct CDR3 sequences, 10% to 15% of which appear only once. Sequences were derived from whole blood, sampled at baseline. The receptors come from an adult who was a healthcare worker with PCR-confirmed SARS-CoV-2 infection or an uninfected control (not recorded which).

The chain employs TRBV7-9 and TRBJ2-7, with TRBD1 matching 9 bases. The CDR3 runs to 13 residues. J gave up 5 bases and V 5 bases, and 4 bases lay outside the gene matches. Per germline, CDR1 SEHNR and CDR2 FQNEAQ (reference sequence). In DNA, the CDR3 is TGTGCCAGCAGCCGGACAGGGGCGGACGAGCAGTACTTC. This translates into CASSRTGADEQYF.

The chain combines TRBV5-4 with TRBJ2-3, with unresolved D. This CDR3 is built from 14 residues. V was cut by 1 base and J by 5 bases, with 11 bases left in between. Germline V gene sequence: CDR1 SGHNT, CDR2 YYREEE (reference sequence). In nucleotides, the CDR3 is TGTGCCAGCAGCTTGAGGATGGTGGAAGATACGCAGTATTTT. This gives the protein CASSLRMVEDTQYF.